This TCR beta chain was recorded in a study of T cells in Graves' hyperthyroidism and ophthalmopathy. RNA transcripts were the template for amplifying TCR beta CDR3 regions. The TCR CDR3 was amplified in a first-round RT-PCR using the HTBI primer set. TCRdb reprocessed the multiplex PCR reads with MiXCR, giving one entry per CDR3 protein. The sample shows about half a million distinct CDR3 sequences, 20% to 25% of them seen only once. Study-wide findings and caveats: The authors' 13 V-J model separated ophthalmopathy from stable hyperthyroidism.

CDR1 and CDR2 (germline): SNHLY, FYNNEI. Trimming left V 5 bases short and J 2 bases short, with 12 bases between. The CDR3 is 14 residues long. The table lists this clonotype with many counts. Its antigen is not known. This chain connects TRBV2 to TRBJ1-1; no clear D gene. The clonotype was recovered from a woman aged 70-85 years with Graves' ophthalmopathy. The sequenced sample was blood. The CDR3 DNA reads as TGTGCCAGCAGTCTTCGCGTTCCAAACACTGAAGCTTTCTTT. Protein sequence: CASSLRVPNTEAFF.